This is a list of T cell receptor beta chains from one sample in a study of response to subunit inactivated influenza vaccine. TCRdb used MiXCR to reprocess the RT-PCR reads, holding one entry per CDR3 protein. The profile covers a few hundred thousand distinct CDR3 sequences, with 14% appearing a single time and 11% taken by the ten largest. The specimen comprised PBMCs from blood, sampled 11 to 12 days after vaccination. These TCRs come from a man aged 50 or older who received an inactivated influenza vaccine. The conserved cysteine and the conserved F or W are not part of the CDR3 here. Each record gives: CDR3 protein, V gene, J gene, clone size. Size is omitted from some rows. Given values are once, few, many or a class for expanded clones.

CDR3 protein: ASRSGQGRPSGNQPQH
V gene: TRBV6-2/TRBV6-3
J gene: TRBJ1-5
clone size: many

CDR3 protein: AWSPGQATGFDEQY
V gene: TRBV30
J gene: TRBJ2-7
clone size: NA

CDR3 protein: ASSLGRTGVGSPLH
V gene: TRBV5-1
J gene: TRBJ1-6
clone size: few

CDR3 protein: ASSVRGRALGEQF
V gene: TRBV9
J gene: TRBJ2-1
clone size: NA

CDR3 protein: ASKTSAQDTQY
V gene: TRBV12-3/TRBV12-4
J gene: TRBJ2-3
clone size: NA

CDR3 protein: ASSTTGTQETQY
V gene: TRBV11-2
J gene: TRBJ2-5
clone size: few

CDR3 protein: AVTRDRGPTGELF
V gene: TRBV12-3/TRBV12-4
J gene: TRBJ2-2
clone size: few

CDR3 protein: ASSLGTVHGELF
V gene: TRBV7-9
J gene: TRBJ2-2
clone size: few

CDR3 protein: ASSRDYPVRAYEQY
V gene: TRBV7-2
J gene: TRBJ2-7
clone size: few

CDR3 protein: ASSSLAGVWETQY
V gene: TRBV7-9
J gene: TRBJ2-5
clone size: NA

CDR3 protein: ASSSYLMGEQF
V gene: TRBV6-2/TRBV6-3
J gene: TRBJ2-1
clone size: few

CDR3 protein: ASSRDWVSDTQY
V gene: TRBV12-3/TRBV12-4
J gene: TRBJ2-3
clone size: NA

CDR3 protein: ASSPFRSSYEQY
V gene: TRBV6-1
J gene: TRBJ2-7
clone size: few

CDR3 protein: ASSSGNTEAF
V gene: TRBV11-3
J gene: TRBJ1-1
clone size: many

CDR3 protein: ASSPVGRRSYEQY
V gene: TRBV7-8
J gene: TRBJ2-7
clone size: few

CDR3 protein: ASSIGTQRTDTQY
V gene: TRBV19
J gene: TRBJ2-3
clone size: many

CDR3 protein: ATSRGVRKETQY
V gene: TRBV15
J gene: TRBJ2-5
clone size: once

CDR3 protein: ASSFGVGRSEQY
V gene: TRBV12-3/TRBV12-4
J gene: TRBJ2-7
clone size: few

CDR3 protein: ATSRPTGIRKNEQF
V gene: TRBV15
J gene: TRBJ2-1
clone size: NA

CDR3 protein: ASSPLGQINEKLF
V gene: TRBV28
J gene: TRBJ1-4
clone size: once

CDR3 protein: ASSIGGWGSPLH
V gene: TRBV6-1
J gene: TRBJ1-6
clone size: few

CDR3 protein: AITYDGNYGYT
V gene: TRBV10-3
J gene: TRBJ1-2
clone size: few

CDR3 protein: ASSQDYRGLNYGYT
V gene: TRBV14
J gene: TRBJ1-2
clone size: few

CDR3 protein: ASRSTNTEAF
V gene: TRBV12-2
J gene: TRBJ1-1
clone size: NA

CDR3 protein: ASSRGTGGAEQF
V gene: TRBV12-3/TRBV12-4
J gene: TRBJ2-1
clone size: many

CDR3 protein: ASSQDYSTNTEAF
V gene: TRBV3-1
J gene: TRBJ1-1
clone size: many

CDR3 protein: ASSLMGRGLGNEQF
V gene: TRBV11-2
J gene: TRBJ2-1
clone size: many

CDR3 protein: AIRGGTGGEAF
V gene: TRBV10-3
J gene: TRBJ1-1
clone size: NA

CDR3 protein: ASSLNLGRTDTQY
V gene: TRBV7-2
J gene: TRBJ2-3
clone size: NA

CDR3 protein: ASSVSTGGSYEQY
V gene: TRBV9
J gene: TRBJ2-7
clone size: many

CDR3 protein: ASSHRDASYEQY
V gene: TRBV7-2
J gene: TRBJ2-7
clone size: NA

CDR3 protein: SELPRQWNTEAF
V gene: TRBV20-1
J gene: TRBJ1-1
clone size: few

CDR3 protein: ASSQADLNTEAF
V gene: TRBV4-3
J gene: TRBJ1-1
clone size: NA

CDR3 protein: ASSLRETGSNEQF
V gene: TRBV7-9
J gene: TRBJ2-1
clone size: few

CDR3 protein: ASSLQGTGGGTEAF
V gene: TRBV6-5
J gene: TRBJ1-1
clone size: many

CDR3 protein: SARSQGSGNTIY
V gene: TRBV20-1
J gene: TRBJ1-3
clone size: few

CDR3 protein: ASSPAGFGDNEQF
V gene: TRBV18
J gene: TRBJ2-1
clone size: NA

CDR3 protein: ASSPNLGQGAPEAF
V gene: TRBV5-5
J gene: TRBJ1-1
clone size: few

CDR3 protein: ASSFSGGNNEQF
V gene: TRBV28
J gene: TRBJ2-1
clone size: NA

CDR3 protein: ASSQPSGTSGGIAPYNEQF
V gene: TRBV4-1
J gene: TRBJ2-1
clone size: few

CDR3 protein: ASNYDPSTGELF
V gene: TRBV9
J gene: TRBJ2-2
clone size: few

CDR3 protein: ASTQDREQETQY
V gene: TRBV12-3/TRBV12-4
J gene: TRBJ2-5
clone size: NA

CDR3 protein: ASSPRSAGTTNEQF
V gene: TRBV7-2
J gene: TRBJ2-1
clone size: many

CDR3 protein: ASSELGGTYGYT
V gene: TRBV25-1
J gene: TRBJ1-2
clone size: many

CDR3 protein: ASASGRKGYEQY
V gene: TRBV6-1
J gene: TRBJ2-7
clone size: few

CDR3 protein: ASSLPGREYNEQF
V gene: TRBV7-9
J gene: TRBJ2-1
clone size: once

CDR3 protein: ASSPSGGPFGSPLH
V gene: TRBV27
J gene: TRBJ1-6
clone size: few

CDR3 protein: ASSFLAGGPYEQY
V gene: TRBV5-1
J gene: TRBJ2-7
clone size: few

CDR3 protein: ASSLSILDQETQY
V gene: TRBV11-2
J gene: TRBJ2-5
clone size: NA

CDR3 protein: ASSLGGQAFSYEQY
V gene: TRBV6-1
J gene: TRBJ2-7
clone size: few

CDR3 protein: ASTIRRNYGYT
V gene: TRBV12-3/TRBV12-4
J gene: TRBJ1-2
clone size: NA

CDR3 protein: SARDGAGGPHTQY
V gene: TRBV20-1
J gene: TRBJ2-3
clone size: few